This is a list of T cell receptor beta chains from one sample in a study of cytomegalovirus exposure and HLA in healthy donors. The repertoire was sequenced with immunoSEQ multiplex PCR; TCRdb's copy has only in-frame clones and lacks some. The repertoire has 150,000 to 200,000 clones, 70% to 80% of them found once; the top ten carry around a tenth. The sample comprised PBMCs. The source is a man between 18 and 29 years old in good health and CMV-seropositive. The CDR3 runs from the conserved cysteine through the conserved F or W.

J gene,V gene,CDR3 protein
TRBJ2-1,TRBV6-5,CASSLSRSPNEQFF
TRBJ1-5,TRBV5-1,CASSLGTGRSQPQHF
TRBJ1-6,TRBV5-6,CASSLGANSPLHF
TRBJ2-3,TRBV4-3,CASSQDFSGGTDTQYF
TRBJ2-7,TRBV6-5,CASSYGIGTYEQYF
TRBJ1-5,TRBV5-3,CARSQKIQTGGPHQPQHF
TRBJ2-1,TRBV7-9,CASSSPTTFYNEQFF
TRBJ1-1,TRBV7-9,CASSFSSPGAFF
TRBJ1-5,TRBV2,CASTGLYNQPQHF
TRBJ2-1,TRBV19,CASSMTSRRNEQFF